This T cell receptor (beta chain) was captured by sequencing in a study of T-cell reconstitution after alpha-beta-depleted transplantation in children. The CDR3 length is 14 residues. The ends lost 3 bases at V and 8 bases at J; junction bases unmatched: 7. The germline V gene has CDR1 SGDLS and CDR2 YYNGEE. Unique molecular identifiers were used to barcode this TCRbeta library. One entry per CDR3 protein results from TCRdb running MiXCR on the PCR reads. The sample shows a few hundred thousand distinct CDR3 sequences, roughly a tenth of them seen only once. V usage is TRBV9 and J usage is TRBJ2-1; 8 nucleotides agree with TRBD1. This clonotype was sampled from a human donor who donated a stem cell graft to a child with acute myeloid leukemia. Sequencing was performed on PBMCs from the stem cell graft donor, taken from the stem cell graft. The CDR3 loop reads CASSDSGGLYEQFF. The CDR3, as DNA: TGTGCCAGCAGCGACTCAGGGGGCCTCTATGAGCAGTTCTTC.